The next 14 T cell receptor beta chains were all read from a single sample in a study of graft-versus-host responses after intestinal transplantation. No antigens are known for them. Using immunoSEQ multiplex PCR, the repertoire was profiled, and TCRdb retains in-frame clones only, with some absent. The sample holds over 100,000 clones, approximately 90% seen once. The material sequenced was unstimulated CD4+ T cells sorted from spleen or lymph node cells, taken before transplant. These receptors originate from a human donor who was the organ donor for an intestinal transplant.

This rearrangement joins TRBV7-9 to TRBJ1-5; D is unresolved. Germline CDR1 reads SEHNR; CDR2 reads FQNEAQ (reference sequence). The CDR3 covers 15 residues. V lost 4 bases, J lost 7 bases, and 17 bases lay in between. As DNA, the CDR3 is TGTGCCAGCAGCTATGATGGGTCCCCGGGCCAGCCCCAGCATTTT. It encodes CASSYDGSPGQPQHF.

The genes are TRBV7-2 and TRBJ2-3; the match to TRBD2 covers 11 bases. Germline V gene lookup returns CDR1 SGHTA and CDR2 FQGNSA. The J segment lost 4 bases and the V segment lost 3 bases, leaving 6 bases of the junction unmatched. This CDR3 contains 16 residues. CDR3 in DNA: TGTGCCAGCAGCTTTAGCGGGAGGGGCGGCCCAGATACGCAGTATTTT. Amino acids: CASSFSGRGGPDTQYF.

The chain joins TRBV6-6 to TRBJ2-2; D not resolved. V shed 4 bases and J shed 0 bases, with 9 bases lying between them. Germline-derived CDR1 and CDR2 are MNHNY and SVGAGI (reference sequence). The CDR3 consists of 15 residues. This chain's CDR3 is CASSSGPPNTGELFF. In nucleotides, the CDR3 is TGTGCCAGCAGTTCCGGCCCCCCGAACACCGGGGAGCTGTTTTTT.

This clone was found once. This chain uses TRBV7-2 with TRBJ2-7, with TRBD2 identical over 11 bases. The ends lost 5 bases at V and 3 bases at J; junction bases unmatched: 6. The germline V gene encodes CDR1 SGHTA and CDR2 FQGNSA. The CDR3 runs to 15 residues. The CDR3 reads CASSITSGGLYEQYF. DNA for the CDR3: TGTGCCAGCAGCATAACTAGCGGGGGCCTCTACGAGCAGTACTTC.

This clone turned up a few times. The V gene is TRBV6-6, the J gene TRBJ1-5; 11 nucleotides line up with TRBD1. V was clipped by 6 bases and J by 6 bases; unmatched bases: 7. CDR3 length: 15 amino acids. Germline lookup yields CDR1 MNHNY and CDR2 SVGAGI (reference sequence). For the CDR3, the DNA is TGTGCCAGCAGCCCCGGACAGGGGGCCTTTCAGCCCCAGCATTTT. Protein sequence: CASSPGQGAFQPQHF.

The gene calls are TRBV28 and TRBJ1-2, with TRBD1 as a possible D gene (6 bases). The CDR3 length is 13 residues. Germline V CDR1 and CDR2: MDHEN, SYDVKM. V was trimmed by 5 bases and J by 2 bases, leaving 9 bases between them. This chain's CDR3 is CASSNRANYGYTF. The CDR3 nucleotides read TGTGCCAGCAGTAACAGGGCGAACTATGGCTACACCTTC.

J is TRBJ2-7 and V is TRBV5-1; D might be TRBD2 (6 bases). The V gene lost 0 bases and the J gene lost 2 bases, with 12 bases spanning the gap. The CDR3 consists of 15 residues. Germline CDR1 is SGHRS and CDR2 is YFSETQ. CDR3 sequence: CASSLDQAGPYEQYF. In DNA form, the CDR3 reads TGCGCCAGCAGCTTGGATCAAGCGGGTCCCTACGAGCAGTACTTC.

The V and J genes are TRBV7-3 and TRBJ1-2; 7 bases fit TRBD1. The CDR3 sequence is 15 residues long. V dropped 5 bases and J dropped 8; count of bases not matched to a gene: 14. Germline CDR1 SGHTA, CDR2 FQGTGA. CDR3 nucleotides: TGTGCCAGCAGCCCCCAGGGGGGCCTTTTGGGGGGCTACACCTTC. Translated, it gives CASSPQGGLLGGYTF.

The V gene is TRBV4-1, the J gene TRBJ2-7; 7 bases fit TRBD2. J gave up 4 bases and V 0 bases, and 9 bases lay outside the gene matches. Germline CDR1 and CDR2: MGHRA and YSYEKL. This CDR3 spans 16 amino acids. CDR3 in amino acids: CASSQDREGGRYEQYF. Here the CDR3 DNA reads TGCGCCAGCAGCCAAGATCGAGAGGGAGGGCGGTACGAGCAGTACTTC.

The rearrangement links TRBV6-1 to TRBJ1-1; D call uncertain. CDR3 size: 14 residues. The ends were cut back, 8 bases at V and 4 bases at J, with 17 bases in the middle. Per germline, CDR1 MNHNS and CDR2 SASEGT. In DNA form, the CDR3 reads TGTGCCAGCGGCGGGGTTCTATCGGGCACTGAAGCTTTCTTT. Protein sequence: CASGGVLSGTEAFF.

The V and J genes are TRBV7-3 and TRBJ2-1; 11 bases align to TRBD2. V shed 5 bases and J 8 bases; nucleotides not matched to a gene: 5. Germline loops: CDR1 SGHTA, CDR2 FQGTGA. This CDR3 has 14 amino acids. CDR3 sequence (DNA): TGTGCCAGCAGCCTGACTAGCGGGACCCATGAGCAGTTCTTC. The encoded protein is CASSLTSGTHEQFF.

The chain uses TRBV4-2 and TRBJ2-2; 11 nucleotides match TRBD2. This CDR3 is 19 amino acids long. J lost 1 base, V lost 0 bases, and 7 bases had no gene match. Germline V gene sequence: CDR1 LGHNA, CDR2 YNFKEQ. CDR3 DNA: TGTGCCAGCAGCCAAGAACCCGGACTAGCGGGCCGGAACACCGGGGAGCTGTTTTTT. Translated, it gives CASSQEPGLAGRNTGELFF.

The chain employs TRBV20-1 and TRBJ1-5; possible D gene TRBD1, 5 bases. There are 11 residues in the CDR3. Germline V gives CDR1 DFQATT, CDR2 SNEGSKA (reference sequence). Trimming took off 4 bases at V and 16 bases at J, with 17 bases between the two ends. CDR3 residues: CSATGREGNHF. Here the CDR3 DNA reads TGCAGTGCTACAGGGCGGGAGGGAAACCATTTT.

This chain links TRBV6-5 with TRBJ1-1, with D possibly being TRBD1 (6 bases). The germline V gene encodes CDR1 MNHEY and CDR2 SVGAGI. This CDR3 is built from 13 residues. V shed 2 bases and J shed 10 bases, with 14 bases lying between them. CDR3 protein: CASSYTIQGGAFF. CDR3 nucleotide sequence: TGTGCCAGCAGTTACACAATACAGGGTGGAGCTTTCTTT.